The rows below give T cell receptor beta chains drawn from one sample of a study of T cell responses to AZD1222 COVID-19 vaccine. Method: immunoSEQ multiplex PCR; TCRdb's copy keeps in-frame clones and lacks some. Among roughly 160,000 clones listed, roughly 90% were seen once. The sequenced sample was peripheral blood, obtained 28 days after the second AZD1222 dose. Receptor source: an adult who received the AZD1222 COVID-19 vaccine. Both conserved end residues are part of each CDR3. D genes are given only for firm matches. Only some rows state a clone size, as once, few, many or a class for expanded clones.

v_call	cdr3_length	d_call	j_call	clone_size	cdr3_nt	cdr3_aa
TRBV27	15	NA	TRBJ1-4	few	TGTGCCAGCAGTTTCAGATTTGCAACTAATGAAAAACTGTTTTTT	CASSFRFATNEKLFF
TRBV2	17	NA	TRBJ1-1	NA	TGTGCCAGCAGGCAACTTCAGGGGCGATTGGTGAACACTGAAGCTTTCTTT	CASRQLQGRLVNTEAFF
TRBV6-5	15	NA	TRBJ1-6	many	TGTGCCAGCCGCGGGACGGGCCAGAGGAGTTCACCCCTCCACTTT	CASRGTGQRSSPLHF
TRBV27	15	NA	TRBJ2-7	NA	TGTGCCAGCAGTCCATTCGGGACCCGAGCCTACGAGCAGTACTTC	CASSPFGTRAYEQYF
TRBV12-3/TRBV12-4	13	NA	TRBJ1-3	NA	TGTGCCAGCAGTTGGCGGACTGGAAACACCATATATTTT	CASSWRTGNTIYF
TRBV7-2	15	NA	TRBJ1-4	NA	TGTGCCAGCAGCCGTGGGCGGACAACTAATGAAAAACTGTTTTTT	CASSRGRTTNEKLFF
TRBV19	13	NA	TRBJ2-3	NA	TGTGCCAGTAGACAAAGACAGACAGATACGCAGTATTTT	CASRQRQTDTQYF
TRBV6-1	13	NA	TRBJ1-1	NA	TGTGCCAGCAGTGAAGCGGGGGGCGCTGAAGCTTTCTTT	CASSEAGGAEAFF
TRBV4-1	14	NA	TRBJ1-2	once	TGCGCCAGCAGCCAAGGCGGGACGGTCTATGGCTACACCTTC	CASSQGGTVYGYTF
TRBV5-1	15	NA	TRBJ2-7	few	TGCGCCAGCAGCCTAAGGGGGGACGTATCCTACGAGCAGTACTTC	CASSLRGDVSYEQYF
TRBV6-5	15	NA	TRBJ1-3	NA	TGTGCCAGCACCCAGGACCCAGACGGGGGAAACACCATATATTTT	CASTQDPDGGNTIYF
TRBV9	16	NA	TRBJ2-5	NA	TGTGCCAGCAGTACTCGGGGGGCACAGGGAGAAGAGACCCAGTACTTC	CASSTRGAQGEETQYF
TRBV5-1	15	NA	TRBJ2-2	NA	TGCGCCAGCAGCTTGACTGGACTGATAACCGGGGAGCTGTTTTTT	CASSLTGLITGELFF
TRBV6-6	13	NA	TRBJ1-2	NA	TGTGCCAGCAGTTACGAGTTCGGCTATGGCTACACCTTC	CASSYEFGYGYTF
TRBV3-1/TRBV3-2	12	NA	TRBJ1-2	NA	TGTGCCAGCAGCCAAGGAGACGGGGCCGGGACCTTC	CASSQGDGAGTF
TRBV5-1	15	NA	TRBJ2-6	NA	TGCGCCAGCAGCTTGGTGGAATCTGGGGCCAACGTCCTGACTTTC	CASSLVESGANVLTF
TRBV10-2	16	NA	TRBJ1-5	NA	TGCGCCAGCAGTGAACCGCGGGGGGTGTCCAATCAGCCCCAGCATTTT	CASSEPRGVSNQPQHF
TRBV19	15	NA	TRBJ2-7	NA	TGTGCCAGCTCGCGGGTACGGGGACGCGCCTACGAGCAGTACTTC	CASSRVRGRAYEQYF
TRBV7-2	11	NA	TRBJ2-7	NA	TGTGCCAGCAGTGGACACTACGAGCAGTACTTC	CASSGHYEQYF
TRBV7-9	16	NA	TRBJ2-3	NA	TGTGCCAGCAGCTTAGAGTTAGCGCTTTTCACAGATACGCAGTATTTT	CASSLELALFTDTQYF
TRBV4-1	13	NA	TRBJ1-1	NA	TGCGCCAGCAGCCAAGAAAGGCAGGGTCGAGCTTTCTTT	CASSQERQGRAFF
TRBV5-1	11	NA	TRBJ1-1	NA	TGCGCCAGCAGCTTGGACAATAATGCTTTCTTT	CASSLDNNAFF
TRBV4-1	15	NA	TRBJ1-1	NA	TGCGCCAGCAGCCAAGATTACGGGTTGGGAACTGAAGCTTTCTTT	CASSQDYGLGTEAFF
TRBV14	12	NA	TRBJ1-1	few	TGTGCCAGCAGCCAAGAGCGGGTTAGAGCTTTCTTT	CASSQERVRAFF
TRBV7-8	15	NA	TRBJ2-3	NA	TGTGCCAGCAGCTACCTCGGGGGAGCCACAGATACGCAGTATTTT	CASSYLGGATDTQYF
TRBV7-2	11	NA	TRBJ1-1	NA	TGTGCCAGCAGCTTAGATTTTGAAGCTTTCTTT	CASSLDFEAFF
TRBV7-2	13	NA	TRBJ1-6	NA	TGTGCCAGCAGCACCCAAATTAATTCACCCCTCCACTTT	CASSTQINSPLHF
TRBV11-1	15	TRBD2	TRBJ2-3	NA	TGTGCCAGCAGCTTGGGGGCGGGGGGGAGAGATACGCAGTATTTT	CASSLGAGGRDTQYF
TRBV29-1	13	NA	TRBJ2-2	NA	TGCAGCGGAACGCGTTTCCCCACCGGGGAGCTGTTTTTT	CSGTRFPTGELFF